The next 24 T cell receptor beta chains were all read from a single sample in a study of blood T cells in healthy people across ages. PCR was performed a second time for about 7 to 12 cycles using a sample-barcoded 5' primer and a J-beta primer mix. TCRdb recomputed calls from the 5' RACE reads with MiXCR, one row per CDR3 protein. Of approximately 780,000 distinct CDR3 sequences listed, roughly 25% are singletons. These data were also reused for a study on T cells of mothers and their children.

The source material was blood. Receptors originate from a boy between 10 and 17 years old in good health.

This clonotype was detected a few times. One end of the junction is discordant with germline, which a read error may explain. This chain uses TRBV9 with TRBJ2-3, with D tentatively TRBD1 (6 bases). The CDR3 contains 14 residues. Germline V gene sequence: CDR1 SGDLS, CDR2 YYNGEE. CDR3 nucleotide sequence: TGTGCCAGCAGCGCCGGACAGTTCACAGATACGCGGTATTTT. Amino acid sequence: CASSAGQFTDTRYF.

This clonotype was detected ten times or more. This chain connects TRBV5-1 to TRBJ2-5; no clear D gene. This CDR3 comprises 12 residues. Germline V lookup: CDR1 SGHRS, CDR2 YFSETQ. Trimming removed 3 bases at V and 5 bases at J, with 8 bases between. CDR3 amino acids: CASSSPRETQYF. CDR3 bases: TGCGCCAGCAGCTCCCCCCGTGAGACCCAGTACTTC. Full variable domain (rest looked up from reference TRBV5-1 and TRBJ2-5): KAGVTQTPRYLIKTRGQQVTLSCSPISGHRSVSWYQQTPGQGLQFLFEYFSETQRNKGNFPGRFSGRQFSNSRSEMNVSTLELGDSALYLCASSSPRETQYFGPGTRLLVL.

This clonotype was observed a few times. This chain's CDR3 is CASSPLSGGTDTQYF. The CDR3 DNA reads TGTGCCAGCAGCCCGCTTAGCGGGGGCACAGATACGCAGTATTTT. V is TRBV9 and J is TRBJ2-3; 8 bases line up with TRBD2. V lost 4 bases, J lost 1 base, and 5 bases stayed unmatched. This CDR3 spans 15 amino acids. The germline V gene has CDR1 SGDLS and CDR2 YYNGEE.

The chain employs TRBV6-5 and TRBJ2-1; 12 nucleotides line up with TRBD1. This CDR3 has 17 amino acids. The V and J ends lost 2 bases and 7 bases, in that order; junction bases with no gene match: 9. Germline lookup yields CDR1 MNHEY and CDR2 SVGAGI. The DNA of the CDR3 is TGTGCCAGCAGTTACCCGAGCCGGGACAGGGGGCAAAATGAGCAGTTCTTC. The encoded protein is CASSYPSRDRGQNEQFF.

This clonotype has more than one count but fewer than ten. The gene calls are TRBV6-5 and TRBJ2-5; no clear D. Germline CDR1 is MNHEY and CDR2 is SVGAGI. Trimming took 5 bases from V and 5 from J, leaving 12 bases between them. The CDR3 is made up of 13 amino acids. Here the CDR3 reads CASSHGPVETQYF. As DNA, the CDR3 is TGTGCCAGCAGTCACGGCCCGGTGGAGACCCAGTACTTC.

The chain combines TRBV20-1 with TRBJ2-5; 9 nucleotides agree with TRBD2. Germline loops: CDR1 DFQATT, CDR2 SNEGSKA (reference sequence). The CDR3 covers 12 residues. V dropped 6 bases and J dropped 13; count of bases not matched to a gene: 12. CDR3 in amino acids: CSALLAGTRSYF. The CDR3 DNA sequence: TGCAGTGCCCTGCTAGCGGGGACAAGATCGTACTTC.

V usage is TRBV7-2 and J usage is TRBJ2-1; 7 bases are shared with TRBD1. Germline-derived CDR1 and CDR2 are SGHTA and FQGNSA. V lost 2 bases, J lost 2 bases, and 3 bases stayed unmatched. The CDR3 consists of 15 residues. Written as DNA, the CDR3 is TGTGCCAGCAGCTTAAGCCAGGGGGCCTACAATGAGCAGTTCTTC. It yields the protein CASSLSQGAYNEQFF. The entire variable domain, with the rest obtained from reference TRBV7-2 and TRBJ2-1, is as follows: GAGVSQSPSNKVTEKGKDVELRCDPISGHTALYWYRQSLGQGLEFLIYFQGNSAPDKSGLPSDRFSAERTGGSVSTLTIQRTQQEDSAVYLCASSLSQGAYNEQFFGPGTRLTVL.

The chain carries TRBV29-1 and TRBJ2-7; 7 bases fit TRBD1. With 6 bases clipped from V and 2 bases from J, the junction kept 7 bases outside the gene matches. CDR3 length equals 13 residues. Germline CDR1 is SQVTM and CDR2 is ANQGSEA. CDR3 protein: CSVAHGQAYEQYF. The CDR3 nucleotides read TGCAGCGTAGCCCATGGACAGGCCTACGAGCAGTACTTC.

The CDR3 sequence is CASSPGLSGGSEQFF. CDR3 sequence (DNA): TGCGCCAGCAGCCCCGGCTTGAGCGGGGGGAGTGAGCAGTTCTTC. V usage is TRBV5-1 and J usage is TRBJ2-5, with 9 bases identical to TRBD2. The J call is uncertain, as TRBJ2-1 better fits the DNA end. The germline CDR1 and CDR2 sequences are SGHRS and YFSETQ. The CDR3 totals 15 residues.

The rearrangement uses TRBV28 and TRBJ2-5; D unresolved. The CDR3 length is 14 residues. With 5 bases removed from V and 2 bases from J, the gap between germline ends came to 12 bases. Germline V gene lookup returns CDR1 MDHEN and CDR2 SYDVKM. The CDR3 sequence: CASSGRKVQETQYF. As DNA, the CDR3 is TGTGCCAGCAGTGGCCGCAAGGTTCAAGAGACCCAGTACTTC.

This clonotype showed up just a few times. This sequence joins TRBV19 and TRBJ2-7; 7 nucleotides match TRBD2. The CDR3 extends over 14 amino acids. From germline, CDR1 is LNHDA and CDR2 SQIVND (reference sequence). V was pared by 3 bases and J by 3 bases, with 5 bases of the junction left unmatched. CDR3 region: CASSISASGYEQYF. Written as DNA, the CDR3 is TGTGCCAGTAGTATTTCGGCTAGCGGCTACGAGCAGTACTTC.

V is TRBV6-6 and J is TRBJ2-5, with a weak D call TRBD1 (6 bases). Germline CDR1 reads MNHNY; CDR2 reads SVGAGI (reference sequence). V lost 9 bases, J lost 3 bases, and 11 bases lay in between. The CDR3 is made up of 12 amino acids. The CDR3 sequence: CARGGQKETQYF. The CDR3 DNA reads TGTGCCAGAGGGGGACAAAAAGAGACCCAGTACTTC.

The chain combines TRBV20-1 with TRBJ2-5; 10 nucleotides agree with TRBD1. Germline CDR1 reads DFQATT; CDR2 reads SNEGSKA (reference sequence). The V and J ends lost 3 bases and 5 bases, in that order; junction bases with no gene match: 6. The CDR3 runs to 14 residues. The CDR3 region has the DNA TGCAGTGCTAGGGGACAGGGGAAGATGGAGACCCAGTACTTC. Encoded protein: CSARGQGKMETQYF.

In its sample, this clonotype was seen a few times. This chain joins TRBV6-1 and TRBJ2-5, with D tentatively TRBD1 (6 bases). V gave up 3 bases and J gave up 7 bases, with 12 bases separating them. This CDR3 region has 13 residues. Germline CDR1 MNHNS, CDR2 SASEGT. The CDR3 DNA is TGTGCCAGCAGTGATACAGGGAGAGGGACCCAGTACTTC. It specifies CASSDTGRGTQYF.

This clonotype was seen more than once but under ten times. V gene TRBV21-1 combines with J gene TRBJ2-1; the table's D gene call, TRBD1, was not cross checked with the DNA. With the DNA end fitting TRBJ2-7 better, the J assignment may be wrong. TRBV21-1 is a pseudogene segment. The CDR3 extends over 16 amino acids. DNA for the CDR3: TGTGCCAGCAGCAAAGAGAGGACAGAACTTTCCTACGAGCAGTACTTC. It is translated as CASSKERTELSYEQYF.

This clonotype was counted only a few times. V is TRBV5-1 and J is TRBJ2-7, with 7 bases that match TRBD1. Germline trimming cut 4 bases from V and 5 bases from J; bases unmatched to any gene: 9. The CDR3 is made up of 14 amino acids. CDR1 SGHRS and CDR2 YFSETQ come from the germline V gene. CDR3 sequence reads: CASSAGTDGDEQYF. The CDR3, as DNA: TGCGCCAGCAGCGCCGGGACAGACGGCGACGAGCAGTACTTC.

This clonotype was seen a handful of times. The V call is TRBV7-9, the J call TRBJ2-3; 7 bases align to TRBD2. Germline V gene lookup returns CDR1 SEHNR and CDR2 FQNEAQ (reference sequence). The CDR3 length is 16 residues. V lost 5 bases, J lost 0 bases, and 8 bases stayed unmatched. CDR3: CASSPRAGTSTDTQYF. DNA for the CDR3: TGTGCCAGCAGCCCCAGAGCGGGGACTAGCACAGATACGCAGTATTTT.

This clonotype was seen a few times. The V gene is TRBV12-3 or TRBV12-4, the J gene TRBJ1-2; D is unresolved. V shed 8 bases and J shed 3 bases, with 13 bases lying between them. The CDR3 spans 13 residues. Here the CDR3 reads CASGVSRHYGYTF. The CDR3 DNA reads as TGTGCCAGCGGAGTCTCCCGGCACTATGGCTACACCTTC.

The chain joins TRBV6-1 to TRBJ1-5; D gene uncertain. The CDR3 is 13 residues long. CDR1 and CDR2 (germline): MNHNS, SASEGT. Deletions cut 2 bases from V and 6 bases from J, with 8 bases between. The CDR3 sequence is CASSERSGQPQHF. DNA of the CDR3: TGTGCCAGCAGTGAACGGAGTGGTCAGCCCCAGCATTTT.

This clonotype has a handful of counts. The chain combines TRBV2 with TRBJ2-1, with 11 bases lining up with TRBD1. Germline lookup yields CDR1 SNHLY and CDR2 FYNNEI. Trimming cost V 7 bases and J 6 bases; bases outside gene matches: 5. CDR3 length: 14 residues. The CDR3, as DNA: TGTGCCAGCAAACCGGGACAGGGGGTCAATGAGCAGTTCTTC. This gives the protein CASKPGQGVNEQFF.

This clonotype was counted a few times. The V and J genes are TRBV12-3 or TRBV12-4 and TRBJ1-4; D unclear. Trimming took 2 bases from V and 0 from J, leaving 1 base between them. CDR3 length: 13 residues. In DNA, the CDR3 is TGTGCCAGCAGTTTAACAACTAATGAAAAACTGTTTTTT. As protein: CASSLTTNEKLFF.

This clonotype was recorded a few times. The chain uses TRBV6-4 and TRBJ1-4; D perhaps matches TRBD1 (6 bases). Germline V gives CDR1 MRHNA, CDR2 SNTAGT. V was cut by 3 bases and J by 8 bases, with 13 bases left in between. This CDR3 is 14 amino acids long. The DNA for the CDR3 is TGTGCCAGCAGTGATGTCAGGGGCCAAGAAAAACTGTTTTTT. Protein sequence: CASSDVRGQEKLFF.

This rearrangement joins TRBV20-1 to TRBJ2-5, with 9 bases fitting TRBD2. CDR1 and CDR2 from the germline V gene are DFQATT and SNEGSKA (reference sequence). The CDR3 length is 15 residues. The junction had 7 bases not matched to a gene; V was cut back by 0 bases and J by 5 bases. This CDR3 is CSARDDLSGGETQYF. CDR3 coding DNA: TGCAGTGCTAGAGACGACCTTAGCGGGGGTGAGACCCAGTACTTC.

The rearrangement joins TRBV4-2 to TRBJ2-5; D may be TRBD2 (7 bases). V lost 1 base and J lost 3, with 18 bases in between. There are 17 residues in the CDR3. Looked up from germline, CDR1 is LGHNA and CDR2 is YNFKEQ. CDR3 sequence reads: CASSQAPREGDKETQYF. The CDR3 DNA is TGTGCCAGCAGCCAAGCTCCCAGGGAGGGGGATAAAGAGACCCAGTACTTC.